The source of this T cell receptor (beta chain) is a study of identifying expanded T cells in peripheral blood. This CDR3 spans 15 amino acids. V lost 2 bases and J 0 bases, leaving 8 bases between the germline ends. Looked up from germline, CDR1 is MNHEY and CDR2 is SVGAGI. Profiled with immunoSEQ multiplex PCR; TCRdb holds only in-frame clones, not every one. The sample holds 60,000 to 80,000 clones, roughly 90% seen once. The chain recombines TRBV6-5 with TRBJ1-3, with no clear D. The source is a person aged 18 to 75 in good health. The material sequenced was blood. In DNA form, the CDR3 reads TGTGCCAGCAGTTACGCGGACGACTCTGGAAACACCATATATTTT. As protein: CASSYADDSGNTIYF.